This TCR beta chain was profiled in a study of Ad26.COV2.S vaccination and SARS-CoV-2 variants. Study-wide findings and caveats: Responses of spike-specific T cells (both CD8+ and CD4+) reportedly showed substantial breadth after vaccination.

The sample's treatment: some 20 received Ad26.COV2.S at low or high dose, single or two shots; about 5 received placebo; per-sample allocation not given. Collection of samples fell on day 63 after the first vaccine or placebo injection. The V and J ends lost 1 base and 3 bases respectively, with 13 bases between them. In germline, CDR1 is SGHAT, CDR2 FQNNGV. CDR3 length equals 15 residues. In the case of this clone: Its antigen is still unknown.

TCRdb's copy holds only in-frame clones and misses some; the assay was immunoSEQ multiplex PCR. Seen here are 300,000 to 350,000 clones, 80% to 90% observed once, and the top ten hold 5%. The sample consisted of peripheral blood, taken in a trial of Ad26.COV2.S vaccine versus placebo. The origin of this receptor is a person aged 18 to 65 who received the Ad26.COV2.S COVID-19 vaccine or a placebo. The chain has TRBV11-2 and TRBJ2-7; D perhaps matches TRBD2 (6 bases). The CDR3 is CASSLAGVPYYEQYF. CDR3 nucleotide sequence: TGTGCCAGCAGCTTAGCGGGAGTACCGTACTACGAGCAGTACTTC. The complete variable domain, with remaining parts taken from reference TRBV11-2 and TRBJ2-7, reads EAGVAQSPRYKIIEKRQSVAFWCNPISGHATLYWYQQILGQGPKLLIQFQNNGVVDDSQLPKDRFSAERLKGVDSTLKIQPAKLEDSAVYLCASSLAGVPYYEQYFGPGTRLTVT.